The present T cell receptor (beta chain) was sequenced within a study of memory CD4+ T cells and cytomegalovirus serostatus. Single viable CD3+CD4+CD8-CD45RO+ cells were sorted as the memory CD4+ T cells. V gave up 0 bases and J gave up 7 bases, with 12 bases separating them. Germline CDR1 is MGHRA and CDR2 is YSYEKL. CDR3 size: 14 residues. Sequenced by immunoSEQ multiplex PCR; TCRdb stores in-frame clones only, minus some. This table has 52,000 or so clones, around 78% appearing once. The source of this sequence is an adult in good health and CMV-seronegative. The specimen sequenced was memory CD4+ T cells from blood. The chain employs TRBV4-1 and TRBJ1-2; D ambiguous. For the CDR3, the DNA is TGCGCCAGCAGCCAAGACGGAGGGTACGGTGGCTACACCTTC. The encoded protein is CASSQDGGYGGYTF.